The sequence of this TCR beta chain was determined in a study of cytomegalovirus exposure and HLA in healthy donors. With respect to this clone: The antigen remains unidentified.

Study-level points and caveats: Of the V segments, some could not be distinguished, including TRBV6-2 and TRBV6-3, and were excluded. In a later analysis, CMV-associated beta chains were mostly HLA-associated, it appeared. Sequencing artifact likely explains a cluster of highly shared sequence variants. Reported findings show TCR beta sequences accurately forecast HLA-A and HLA-B alleles in most subjects.

Germline trimming cut 5 bases from V and 2 bases from J; bases unmatched to any gene: 10. Per the germline V gene, CDR1 is MNHEY and CDR2 is SMNVEV (reference sequence). This CDR3 is 16 amino acids long. PCR employed 60 Vbeta and 13 Jbeta primers. TCRdb keeps only in-frame clones here, not all; method: immunoSEQ multiplex PCR. The sample holds 110,000 or so clones, approximately 16% seen once. The TCR was taken from a female donor in good health and CMV-seronegative. This sequence joins TRBV27 and TRBJ2-3, with 7 positions matching TRBD2. The sequenced material came from PBMCs. Here the CDR3 DNA reads TGTGCCAGCAGTCCGAGGCTAGCGGCCGACACAGATACGCAGTATTTT. Translating gives CASSPRLAADTDTQYF.